This T cell receptor (beta chain) is drawn from a study of identical twins. This clonotype was found a few times. Its specificity is not known. Each donor was a healthy Caucasian. Study observations and caveats: Out-of-frame beta sequences exhibited a weaker degree of excess twin sharing.

TCRdb reanalysed the 5' RACE reads using MiXCR and keeps one entry per CDR3 protein. The table records around 550,000 distinct CDR3 sequences, over 12% of them present only once. There are 14 residues in the CDR3. J lost 6 bases, V lost 2 bases, and 7 bases had no gene match. Germline values: CDR1 SGHRS, CDR2 YFSETQ. This sample also belongs to another study, concerning yellow fever vaccine responses in identical twins. From that study: Reportedly, twins' vaccine T cell responses looked partly convergent and partly personalized.

The chain joins TRBV5-1 to TRBJ1-1; 7 nucleotides align to TRBD1. Sequencing was done on a sample of CD4+ T cells sorted from blood. This receptor was obtained from a woman in her late teens or twenties in good health. The CDR3 loop is CASSFDRVRAEAFF. CDR3 nucleotide sequence: TGCGCCAGCAGCTTCGACAGGGTACGCGCTGAAGCTTTCTTT.